Below, 25 T cell receptor beta chains from the same sample are listed, as sequenced in a study of T cell responses to AZD1222 COVID-19 vaccine. Profiled with immunoSEQ multiplex PCR; TCRdb holds only in-frame clones, not every one. The sample lists about 70,000 clones, over 75% occurring once. Sequences were derived from peripheral blood, sampled on day 0 of MenACWY control vaccination. All receptors derive from an adult in good health.

The CDR3 loop is CASSYGGNYGYTF. The CDR3 nucleotides are TGTGCCAGCAGTTACGGGGGGAACTATGGCTACACCTTC. The chain carries TRBV6-6 and TRBJ1-2; possible D gene TRBD1, 5 bases. The V end was cut by 2 bases, the J end by 2 bases, with 6 bases between. In germline, CDR1 is MNHNY, CDR2 SVGAGI (reference sequence). The CDR3 loop spans 13 amino acids.

The J gene is TRBJ2-6, the V gene TRBV29-1; no definite D call. CDR3 length: 14 residues. Germline V gene data show CDR1 as SQVTM and CDR2 as ANQGSEA. The germline V and J ends were trimmed by 6 bases and 0 bases, with 9 bases remaining between them. CDR3 region: CSVSVGSGANVLTF. In DNA form, the CDR3 reads TGCAGCGTCTCAGTTGGCTCTGGGGCCAACGTCCTGACTTTC.

The chain uses TRBV19 and TRBJ2-7; possibly TRBD1 for D (5 bases). V was shortened by 5 bases and J by 4 bases, with 15 bases between the two germline ends. Germline V gene sequence: CDR1 LNHDA, CDR2 SQIVND (reference sequence). This CDR3 comprises 14 residues. The CDR3 here is CASSDFHQGYEQYF. In DNA form, the CDR3 reads TGTGCCAGTAGTGACTTCCATCAGGGATACGAGCAGTACTTC. Variable domain in full (rest from reference TRBV19 and TRBJ2-7): DGGITQSPKYLFRKEGQNVTLSCEQNLNHDAMYWYRQDPGQGLRLIYYSQIVNDFQKGDIAEGYSVSREKKESFPLTVTSAQKNPTAFYLCASSDFHQGYEQYFGPGTRLTVT.

The V call is TRBV7-2, the J call TRBJ1-3; D uncertain. Trimming took off 1 base at V and 0 bases at J, with 13 bases between the two ends. Germline V gives CDR1 SGHTA, CDR2 FQGNSA. This CDR3 spans 17 amino acids. CDR3 sequence (DNA): TGTGCCAGCAGCTTAGTAGGAAGCGGTATCTCTGGAAACACCATATATTTT. The encoded protein is CASSLVGSGISGNTIYF.

The CDR3 is CASKGLLGQPQHF. The CDR3 DNA sequence: TGTGCCAGCAAAGGACTCCTAGGGCAGCCCCAGCATTTT. The chain carries TRBV2 and TRBJ1-5, with no clear D. V lost 7 bases to trimming and J lost 7 bases, with 14 bases between them. Germline CDR1 reads SNHLY; CDR2 reads FYNNEI. The CDR3 is made up of 13 amino acids. The full variable domain, rest sourced from reference TRBV2 and TRBJ1-5, is EPEVTQTPSHQVTQMGQEVILRCVPISNHLYFYWYRQILGQKVEFLVSFYNNEISEKSEIFDDQFSVERPDGSNFTLKIRSTKLEDSAMYFCASKGLLGQPQHFGDGTRLSIL.

This chain's CDR3 is CASSPGLGSNQPQHF. The CDR3 bases are TGTGCCAGCAGTCCGGGCCTAGGTAGCAATCAGCCCCAGCATTTT. The genes are TRBV27 and TRBJ1-5, with no clear D. Trimming stripped 5 bases from V and 0 bases from J, with 11 bases between. Germline CDR1 MNHEY, CDR2 SMNVEV (reference sequence). CDR3 size: 15 residues.

The chain uses TRBV11-3 and TRBJ1-1, with D uncertain. Deletions cut 0 bases from V and 3 bases from J, with 5 bases between. This CDR3 region has 13 residues. Germline V CDR1 and CDR2: SGHNT, YENEEA. DNA for the CDR3: TGTGCCAGCAGCTTAGACCCGTACACTGAAGCTTTCTTT. Protein: CASSLDPYTEAFF.

This clone was recorded only once. This chain links TRBV27 with TRBJ2-7, with no clear D. Deletions cut 8 bases from V and 0 bases from J, with 17 bases between. The CDR3 length is 15 residues. Per the germline V gene, CDR1 is MNHEY and CDR2 is SMNVEV (reference sequence). In DNA form, the CDR3 reads TGTGCCAGCGGAAATACAGCTTTTAGCTCCTACGAGCAGTACTTC. Its protein is CASGNTAFSSYEQYF.

The DNA for the CDR3 is TGTGCCATCAGTGATTTGACAGGCCCGGCTCTGGGCCAGACCGGGGAGCTGTTTTTT. Translating gives CAISDLTGPALGQTGELFF. The chain is built from TRBV10-3 and TRBJ2-2, with D possibly matching TRBD1 (6 bases). V was trimmed by 3 bases and J by 5 bases, leaving 25 bases between them. The CDR3 loop spans 19 amino acids. From germline, CDR1 is ENHRY and CDR2 SYGVKD.

This chain uses TRBV6-2 or TRBV6-3 with TRBJ1-1; no reliable D call. The CDR3 length is 12 residues. The V end was cut by 0 bases, the J end by 5 bases, with 4 bases between. Germline values: CDR1 MNHEY, CDR2 SVGEGT. In DNA form, the CDR3 reads TGTGCCAGCAGTTACTCTTGGACTGAAGCTTTCTTT. Translated, it gives CASSYSWTEAFF.

V gene TRBV5-1 combines with J gene TRBJ2-2; D uncertain. The CDR3 has 15 amino acids. V was trimmed by 4 bases and J by 0 bases, leaving 10 bases between them. In germline, CDR1 is SGHRS, CDR2 YFSETQ. Here the CDR3 DNA reads TGCGCCAGCAGCAAGAACAACGCGAACACCGGGGAGCTGTTTTTT. Encoded protein: CASSKNNANTGELFF.

In this sample, this clone turned up once. Distinct nucleotide sequences in the sample also encode this CDR3. The chain recombines TRBV28 with TRBJ1-5, with D tentatively TRBD1 (5 bases). V gave up 8 bases and J gave up 2 bases, with 10 bases separating them. This CDR3 has 13 amino acids. Germline CDR1 MDHEN, CDR2 SYDVKM. The CDR3 loop reads CASFGGGNQPQHF. CDR3 nucleotides: TGTGCCAGCTTTGGGGGGGGCAATCAGCCCCAGCATTTT.

V is TRBV18 and J is TRBJ1-5; D perhaps matches TRBD1 (5 bases). Deletions cut 6 bases from V and 3 bases from J, with 12 bases between. The germline V gene has CDR1 KGHSH and CDR2 LQKENI. This CDR3 is built from 14 residues. For the CDR3, the DNA is TGTGCCAGCTCCCCTCCGGGACCCAATCAGCCCCAGCATTTT. Translated: CASSPPGPNQPQHF.

The V call is TRBV9, the J call TRBJ2-2; 11 positions match TRBD1. CDR3 size: 15 residues. The germline gives CDR1 SGDLS, CDR2 YYNGEE. V trimming: 4 bases; J trimming: 7 bases; junction bases outside the gene matches: 6. The CDR3 region has the DNA TGTGCCAGCAGCACGGACAGGGGGCGCGGCGGGGAGCTGTTTTTT. Its translation: CASSTDRGRGGELFF.

The rearrangement uses TRBV9 and TRBJ2-7; D gene uncertain. V was pared by 3 bases and J by 3 bases, with 10 bases between. Germline-derived CDR1 and CDR2 are SGDLS and YYNGEE. There are 13 residues in the CDR3. The CDR3 nucleotides read TGTGCCAGCAGCGCCATGACGGGCTACGAGCAGTACTTC. Translating gives CASSAMTGYEQYF. The full variable domain, in which reference TRBV9 and TRBJ2-7 provide the parts outside the CDR3, is DSGVTQTPKHLITATGQRVTLRCSPRSGDLSVYWYQQSLDQGLQFLIQYYNGEERAKGNILERFSAQQFPDLHSELNLSSLELGDSALYFCASSAMTGYEQYFGPGTRLTVT.

This clone was recorded only once. The chain uses TRBV18 and TRBJ1-5; TRBD1 might be the D (6 bases). Germline values: CDR1 KGHSH, CDR2 LQKENI. The CDR3 runs to 17 residues. V was trimmed by 3 bases and J by 3 bases, leaving 18 bases between them. The CDR3 loop is CASSPFRTETVNQPQHF. CDR3 nucleotide sequence: TGTGCCAGCTCACCTTTCCGGACAGAGACAGTCAATCAGCCCCAGCATTTT. The full variable domain, with the rest looked up from reference TRBV18 and TRBJ1-5, is NAGVMQNPRHLVRRRGQEARLRCSPMKGHSHVYWYRQLPEEGLKFMVYLQKENIIDESGMPKERFSAEFPKEGPSILRIQQVVRGDSAAYFCASSPFRTETVNQPQHFGDGTRLSIL.

The chain links TRBV21-1 to TRBJ2-7; TRBD1, the table's D call, was not compared with the DNA. TRBV21-1 has pseudogene status. The CDR3 extends over 13 amino acids. The CDR3 protein is CASPGTGPYEQYF. CDR3 sequence (DNA): TGTGCCAGCCCCGGGACAGGGCCATACGAGCAGTACTTC.

This rearrangement joins TRBV7-8 to TRBJ1-4, with D perhaps TRBD1 (5 bases). V shed 5 bases and J shed 4 bases, with 14 bases lying between them. The CDR3 extends over 15 amino acids. CDR1 is SGHVS and CDR2 is FQNEAQ in the germline V gene. Written as DNA, the CDR3 is TGTGCCAGCAGCCCCCGTGGGGGACTTAATGAAAAACTGTTTTTT. The encoded protein is CASSPRGGLNEKLFF.

This clone was seen more than once but under ten times. The chain links TRBV4-3 to TRBJ2-5; D perhaps matches TRBD2 (5 bases). V lost 3 bases and J 3 bases, leaving 20 bases between the germline ends. From germline, CDR1 is LGHNA and CDR2 YSLEER. The CDR3 totals 17 residues. DNA of the CDR3: TGCGCCAGCAGCCATGAAGGGCGGACTCCGTTGGAAGAGACCCAGTACTTC. It is translated as CASSHEGRTPLEETQYF.

The rearrangement links TRBV5-1 to TRBJ1-1, with 7 bases fitting TRBD1. V dropped 0 bases and J dropped 6; count of bases not matched to a gene: 8. Germline V lookup: CDR1 SGHRS, CDR2 YFSETQ. The CDR3 extends over 15 amino acids. The CDR3 DNA follows: TGCGCCAGCAGCTTGGGGACAGGAGAATCTTCTGAAGCTTTCTTT. Its protein is CASSLGTGESSEAFF.

This clone was detected only a few times. This sequence joins TRBV7-3 and TRBJ2-1; D possibly matches TRBD1 or TRBD2 (5 bases each). The V and J ends lost 2 bases and 7 bases respectively, with 12 bases between them. The CDR3 is made up of 14 amino acids. The germline V gene encodes CDR1 SGHTA and CDR2 FQGTGA. The CDR3: CASSLGGGANEQFF. CDR3 bases: TGTGCCAGCAGCTTAGGTGGGGGAGCAAATGAGCAGTTCTTC.

This clone was picked up a small number of times. The rearrangement links TRBV7-8 to TRBJ1-5; possible D gene TRBD1, 6 bases. This CDR3 region has 16 residues. CDR1 is SGHVS and CDR2 is FQNEAQ in the germline V gene. The V gene lost 2 bases and the J gene lost 0 bases, with 11 bases spanning the gap. CDR3 sequence: CASSLLDRISNQPQHF. As DNA, the CDR3 is TGTGCCAGCAGCTTACTCGACAGGATTAGCAATCAGCCCCAGCATTTT.

V gene TRBV2 combines with J gene TRBJ1-1, with 8 bases lining up with TRBD1. J was trimmed by 0 bases and V by 6 bases; bases with no gene match: 6. Per the germline V gene, CDR1 is SNHLY and CDR2 is FYNNEI. The CDR3 extends over 15 amino acids. In nucleotides, the CDR3 is TGTGCCAGCAGAGAACGGACAGGGTTGAACACTGAAGCTTTCTTT. Protein: CASRERTGLNTEAFF.

V and J are TRBV28 and TRBJ2-7; TRBD1 might be the D (6 bases). V was clipped by 5 bases and J by 1 base, with 9 bases between them. The germline gives CDR1 MDHEN, CDR2 SYDVKM. This CDR3 comprises 13 residues. Here the CDR3 reads CASSGTPSYEQYF. The DNA of the CDR3 is TGTGCCAGCAGTGGGACACCTTCCTACGAGCAGTACTTC.

In this sample, this clone turned up a few times. The V gene is TRBV28, the J gene TRBJ2-3; TRBD2 matches 8 bases. CDR1 is MDHEN, CDR2 SYDVKM, per germline. V lost 5 bases to trimming and J lost 4 bases; unmatched junction nucleotides: 5. CDR3 length equals 14 residues. CDR3 in DNA: TGTGCCAGCAGTCTTAGCGGGGAAGCAGATACGCAGTATTTT. This sequence encodes CASSLSGEADTQYF.